This TCR beta chain came from a study of T cell changes during pregnancy in multiple sclerosis. TCRdb's table, derived via immunoSEQ multiplex PCR, lists solely in-frame clones and lacks some. This sample has some 77,000 clones, with around 89% found just once. Germline V lookup: CDR1 SGHKS, CDR2 YYEKEE (reference sequence). This CDR3 is built from 14 residues. Trimming removed 3 bases from V and 7 bases from J, with 16 bases in between. The TCR originated in a female donor with multiple sclerosis, enrolled in a pregnancy study. The J gene is TRBJ2-5, the V gene TRBV5-5; maybe TRBD1 (5 bases). Sequences were derived from peripheral blood, sampled before pregnancy. This chain's CDR3 is CASSSTHRLLTQYF. CDR3 coding DNA: TGTGCCAGCAGCTCAACCCACAGGTTACTGACCCAGTACTTC.